The T cell receptor beta chain under discussion was sequenced for a study of blood T cell repertoires in COVID-19. Study as a whole: Sources were T cells, B-cell-depleted T cells, or PBMCs; the material itself was cDNA or gDNA.

TCRdb's table, derived via immunoSEQ multiplex PCR, lists solely in-frame clones and lacks some. This sample has 200,000 or so clones, with about 80% found just once. The CDR3 extends over 16 amino acids. Trimming stripped 3 bases from V and 5 bases from J, with 19 bases between. Germline V gene sequence: CDR1 LGHDT, CDR2 YNNKEL (reference sequence). Those who participated ranged in age from roughly 18 to 100 years and resided in 20 to 30 US areas. Which cohort a participant joined came from the clinical history participants gave. The study counted Cohort 3 donors as recovered given two negative PCRs, clearance, or symptom resolution.

This receptor was taken from a man aged 35 to 55 who had recovered from COVID-19. The material sequenced was PBMCs or T cells enriched from blood (not recorded which). The chain has TRBV3-1 (or the pseudogene TRBV3-2) and TRBJ1-2, with D hard to call. CDR3 nucleotides: TGTGCCAGCAGCCAGAATCCGGGAAACACCGCGTATGGCTACACCTTC. Translated, it gives CASSQNPGNTAYGYTF.